This TCR beta chain was found in a study of PD-L1 blockade in urothelial cancer. Across the study: Patients took up atezolizumab in the mid-2010s at 1,200 mg intravenously every 3 weeks. T cell content in blood samples showed a median of about 150,000. Between 0 and 3 prior chemotherapy regimens had been given to patients.

Produced via immunoSEQ multiplex PCR; TCRdb's table is partial and in-frame only. The sample has 120,000 or so clones, more than 75% seen once. Time point indicated: peripheral blood 6 weeks after treatment start. The CDR3 runs to 13 residues. The V gene's germline CDR1 is MDHEN and CDR2 SYDVKM. V was clipped by 7 bases and J by 5 bases, with 12 bases between them. The chain recombines TRBV28 with TRBJ2-1; weak D call: TRBD2 (5 bases). The sequence derives from a man aged 45-65 years with urothelial cancer. The sequences come from PBMCs, collected around atezolizumab (anti-PD-L1) treatment. As DNA, the CDR3 is TGTGCCAGCATAAGAGGGAGCCACAATGAGCAGTTCTTC. This codes for CASIRGSHNEQFF.